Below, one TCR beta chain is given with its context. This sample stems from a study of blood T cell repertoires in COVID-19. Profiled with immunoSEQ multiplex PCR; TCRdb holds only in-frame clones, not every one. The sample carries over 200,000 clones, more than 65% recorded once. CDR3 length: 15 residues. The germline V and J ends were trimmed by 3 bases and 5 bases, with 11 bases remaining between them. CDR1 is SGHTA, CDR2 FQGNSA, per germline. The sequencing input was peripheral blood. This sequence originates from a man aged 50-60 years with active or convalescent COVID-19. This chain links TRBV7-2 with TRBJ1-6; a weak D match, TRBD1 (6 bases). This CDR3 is CASSFGTMNNSPLHF. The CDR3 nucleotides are TGTGCCAGCAGCTTTGGGACAATGAATAATTCACCCCTCCACTTT. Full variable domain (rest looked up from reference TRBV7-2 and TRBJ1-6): GAGVSQSPSNKVTEKGKDVELRCDPISGHTALYWYRQSLGQGLEFLIYFQGNSAPDKSGLPSDRFSAERTGGSVSTLTIQRTQQEDSAVYLCASSFGTMNNSPLHFGNGTRLTVT.